The 32 T cell receptor beta chains below were found in one sample sequenced in a study of siplizumab effects on memory and regulatory T cells. Using immunoSEQ multiplex PCR, the repertoire was profiled, and TCRdb retains in-frame clones only, with some absent. The top ten clones hold roughly 0.61% of a sample with about 100,000 clones, around 95% of them seen once. The sample comprised Tregs sorted from blood. The receptors come from a human donor in good health.

The chain links TRBV29-1 to TRBJ2-5; 9 bases match TRBD1. This CDR3 contains 14 residues. The ends lost 4 bases at V and 5 bases at J; junction bases unmatched: 8. Germline assignment: CDR1 SQVTM and CDR2 ANQGSEA. The CDR3 nucleotides read TGCAGCGTTGTCCGGGACAGGGCGGAGGAGACCCAGTACTTC. Translation gives CSVVRDRAEETQYF.

The chain is built from TRBV15 and TRBJ1-2, with no clear D. Trimming cost V 1 base and J 6 bases, with 12 bases left between them. The CDR3 spans 14 residues. Germline CDR1 and CDR2: LNHNV and YYDKDF (reference sequence). The CDR3 reads CATSRVVLLDGYTF. The DNA of the CDR3 is TGTGCCACCAGCAGAGTGGTCTTGCTGGATGGCTACACCTTC.

This chain uses TRBV18 with TRBJ2-7; D call uncertain. This CDR3 is 13 amino acids long. Germline CDR1 is KGHSH and CDR2 is LQKENI. V was trimmed by 1 base and J by 5 bases, leaving 9 bases between them. The CDR3 here is CASSPRAADEQYF. CDR3 coding DNA: TGTGCCAGCTCACCACGGGCAGCAGACGAGCAGTACTTC.

The V and J genes are TRBV11-2 and TRBJ1-3; D gene uncertain. Trimming removed 0 bases from V and 6 bases from J, with 6 bases in between. Looked up from germline, CDR1 is SGHAT and CDR2 is FQNNGV. This CDR3 is built from 13 residues. The CDR3 sequence: CASSLERTNTIYF. CDR3 DNA sequence: TGTGCCAGCAGCTTAGAACGGACAAACACCATATATTTT.

This clone was observed once. The CDR3 nucleotides read TGTGCCAGCAGCCCCCCCGGACGGGCCAAGGTCGGCTACGAGCAGTACTTC. Protein: CASSPPGRAKVGYEQYF. This chain joins TRBV7-9 and TRBJ2-7; D is unresolved. Trimming pared 5 bases from V and 3 bases from J, leaving 23 bases between. Germline loops: CDR1 SEHNR, CDR2 FQNEAQ (reference sequence). This CDR3 has 17 amino acids.

The gene calls are TRBV7-9 and TRBJ2-7; D is undetermined. CDR1 and CDR2 from the germline V gene are SEHNR and FQNEAQ (reference sequence). This CDR3 has 13 residues. With 5 bases removed from V and 5 bases from J, the gap between germline ends came to 13 bases. The DNA of the CDR3 is TGTGCCAGCAGCCCTCGGTTTAGTGACGAGCAGTACTTC. Its protein is CASSPRFSDEQYF.

The rearrangement uses TRBV5-1 and TRBJ2-3; D tentatively reads TRBD1 or TRBD2 (5 bases each). Trimming pared 0 bases from V and 5 bases from J, leaving 10 bases between. The CDR3 length is 14 residues. Per the germline V gene, CDR1 is SGHRS and CDR2 is YFSETQ. The DNA for the CDR3 is TGCGCCAGCAGCTTGGTCCGGGGCGGAGATACGCAGTATTTT. Its protein product is CASSLVRGGDTQYF.

The chain links TRBV10-2 to TRBJ2-4, with D possibly being TRBD2 (5 bases). V was pared by 8 bases and J by 7 bases, with 18 bases between. CDR1 and CDR2 from the germline V gene are WSHSY and SAAADI. The CDR3 contains 14 residues. The CDR3 coding sequence is TGCGCCAGCGTCAAAGACGGACGGGATAACATTCAGTACTTC. It yields the protein CASVKDGRDNIQYF.

V is TRBV6-1 and J is TRBJ2-3; TRBD2 aligns across 7 bases. Losses at the gene ends were 4 bases for V and 2 bases for J; bases not matched to a gene: 3. CDR3 length: 14 residues. Germline loops: CDR1 MNHNS, CDR2 SASEGT. The CDR3 loop is CASSGAGVTDTQYF. The CDR3 region has the DNA TGTGCCAGCAGTGGGGCGGGGGTCACAGATACGCAGTATTTT.

The chain is built from TRBV10-3 and TRBJ1-1; no definite D call. V was pared by 6 bases and J by 0 bases, with 8 bases between. The CDR3 is made up of 13 amino acids. Germline CDR1 and CDR2: ENHRY and SYGVKD. In nucleotides, the CDR3 is TGTGCCATCAGCCAGTCCGTGAACACTGAAGCTTTCTTT. Protein product: CAISQSVNTEAFF.

The table lists this clone with a count of one. The gene calls are TRBV27 and TRBJ1-5; the D gene is possibly TRBD1 (5 bases). Germline assignment: CDR1 MNHEY and CDR2 SMNVEV (reference sequence). The CDR3 length is 15 residues. Trimming removed 2 bases from V and 5 bases from J, with 13 bases in between. CDR3 nucleotide sequence: TGTGCCAGCAGTTTACGGTCAGGGAGAGATCAGCCCCAGCATTTT. It encodes CASSLRSGRDQPQHF.

The V call is TRBV7-9, the J call TRBJ1-2; D is perhaps TRBD1 (5 bases). The CDR3 covers 14 residues. CDR1 SEHNR and CDR2 FQNEAQ come from the germline V gene (reference sequence). V lost 4 bases and J 8 bases, leaving 17 bases between the germline ends. CDR3 bases: TGTGCCAGCAGCTCATTCGACAGTTCCCCCGGCTACACCTTC. This encodes CASSSFDSSPGYTF.

The gene calls are TRBV19 and TRBJ2-5, with D unresolved. This CDR3 is 11 amino acids long. Trimming cost V 4 bases and J 5 bases, with 5 bases left between them. The V gene's germline CDR1 is LNHDA and CDR2 SQIVND (reference sequence). The CDR3 bases are TGTGCCAGTAGTACACGTGAGACCCAGTACTTC. Encoded protein: CASSTRETQYF.

The rearrangement joins TRBV12-5 to TRBJ2-2; D may be TRBD2 (5 bases). Germline CDR1 LGHNT, CDR2 FRNRAP. The CDR3 consists of 16 residues. Trimming stripped 4 bases from V and 2 bases from J, with 14 bases between. CDR3 amino acids: CASGSLSGVNTGELFF. DNA for the CDR3: TGTGCTAGTGGTTCCCTCTCCGGGGTTAACACCGGGGAGCTGTTTTTT.

V usage is TRBV27 and J usage is TRBJ1-3; no definite D call. This CDR3 is 13 amino acids long. With 2 bases removed from V and 3 bases from J, the gap between germline ends came to 5 bases. Germline CDR1 reads MNHEY; CDR2 reads SMNVEV (reference sequence). This chain's CDR3 is CASSLGNGNTIYF. As DNA, the CDR3 is TGTGCCAGCAGTTTAGGGAATGGAAACACCATATATTTT.

This chain joins TRBV6-6 and TRBJ1-5, with TRBD1 as a possible D gene (5 bases). The CDR3 loop spans 16 amino acids. V was trimmed by 6 bases and J by 3 bases, leaving 18 bases between them. Germline values: CDR1 MNHNY, CDR2 SVGAGI (reference sequence). The CDR3 region has the DNA TGTGCCAGCAGCCAAAGACAGCCAAACCTCAATCAGCCCCAGCATTTT. As protein: CASSQRQPNLNQPQHF.

The CDR3 DNA follows: TGTGCCAGCAGTTTAATAAGAGAGGGTTTCTTCTATGGCTACACCTTC. The encoded protein is CASSLIREGFFYGYTF. The chain employs TRBV28 and TRBJ1-2; no clear D gene. CDR1 and CDR2 from the germline V gene are MDHEN and SYDVKM. This CDR3 spans 16 amino acids. The V and J ends lost 2 bases and 4 bases respectively, with 17 bases between them.

The chain couples TRBV28 to TRBJ1-5; tentative D call: TRBD1 (5 bases). V lost 5 bases and J lost 0, with 17 bases in between. Germline V gives CDR1 MDHEN, CDR2 SYDVKM. This CDR3 region has 17 residues. DNA of the CDR3: TGTGCCAGCAGTACCCAGCAGGGCACCTATAGCAATCAGCCCCAGCATTTT. As protein: CASSTQQGTYSNQPQHF.

The CDR3 DNA reads TGTGCCAGCAGCTTAGATGTACAGACCTACGAGCAGTACTTC. It specifies CASSLDVQTYEQYF. This chain connects TRBV7-9 to TRBJ2-7; D is ambiguous. Per germline, CDR1 SEHNR and CDR2 FQNEAQ (reference sequence). Trimming left V 1 base short and J 2 bases short, with 9 bases between. CDR3 size: 14 residues.

The rearrangement links TRBV4-1 to TRBJ1-2, with D possibly matching TRBD1 (6 bases). V gave up 0 bases and J gave up 3 bases, with 17 bases separating them. Germline CDR1 is MGHRA and CDR2 is YSYEKL. CDR3 size: 17 residues. CDR3 bases: TGCGCCAGCAGCCAAGATCGGGGCAGGGGAGTTTACTATGGCTACACCTTC. This translates into CASSQDRGRGVYYGYTF.

This chain uses TRBV28 with TRBJ2-7; 13 bases match TRBD2. The CDR3 length is 16 residues. The ends lost 7 bases at V and 0 bases at J; junction bases unmatched: 6. Germline V gene lookup returns CDR1 MDHEN and CDR2 SYDVKM. The CDR3 bases are TGTGCCAGCACCAAGACTAGCGGGAGGCCCTCCTACGAGCAGTACTTC. Translation: CASTKTSGRPSYEQYF.

The rearrangement links TRBV7-2 to TRBJ2-7, with D perhaps matching TRBD1 (6 bases). From germline, CDR1 is SGHTA and CDR2 FQGNSA. This CDR3 comprises 15 residues. V lost 5 bases to trimming and J lost 4 bases, with 18 bases between them. The DNA of the CDR3 is TGTGCCAGCAGCCCCCGCCACGGGACAAAATACGAGCAGTACTTC. Translated: CASSPRHGTKYEQYF.

The rearrangement links TRBV7-9 to TRBJ2-1, with 12 bases that match TRBD2. The germline gives CDR1 SEHNR, CDR2 FQNEAQ (reference sequence). V gave up 4 bases and J gave up 6 bases; unmatched junction bases: 10. The CDR3 contains 17 residues. DNA for the CDR3: TGTGCCAGCAGCTCCCGACGACTAGCGGGAGCCCCCAATGAGCAGTTCTTC. The encoded protein is CASSSRRLAGAPNEQFF. The full variable domain, with the rest looked up from reference TRBV7-9 and TRBJ2-1, is DTGVSQNPRHKITKRGQNVTFRCDPISEHNRLYWYRQTLGQGPEFLTYFQNEAQLEKSRLLSDRFSAERPKGSFSTLEIQRTEQGDSAMYLCASSSRRLAGAPNEQFFGPGTRLTVL.

The chain couples TRBV18 to TRBJ2-2; D is possibly TRBD1 (6 bases). The CDR3 totals 16 residues. Looked up from germline, CDR1 is KGHSH and CDR2 is LQKENI. Trimming took 1 base from V and 1 from J, leaving 10 bases between them. The CDR3 is CASSPQMTGNTGELFF. The CDR3 DNA reads as TGTGCCAGCTCACCACAGATGACAGGGAACACCGGGGAGCTGTTTTTT.

This chain joins TRBV30 and TRBJ2-1; 11 nucleotides line up with TRBD2. This CDR3 region has 13 residues. Germline trimming cut 3 bases from V and 9 bases from J; bases unmatched to any gene: 4. CDR1 and CDR2 (germline): GTSNPN, SVGIG (reference sequence). As DNA, the CDR3 is TGTGCCTGGAGAGAACTAGCGGGAGTTGAGCAGTTCTTC. It translates to CAWRELAGVEQFF. Full variable domain (remainder filled in from reference TRBV30 and TRBJ2-1): SQTIHQWPATLVQPVGSPLSLECTVEGTSNPNLYWYRQAAGRGLQLLFYSVGIGQISSEVPQNLSASRPQDRQFILSSKKLLLSDSGFYLCAWRELAGVEQFFGPGTRLTVL.

This chain connects TRBV10-1 to TRBJ2-3; D gene ambiguous. Germline assignment: CDR1 WNHNN and CDR2 SYGVQD (reference sequence). V lost 9 bases, J lost 2 bases, and 18 bases lay in between. CDR3 length: 15 residues. The CDR3 loop reads CARKLGRGPTDTQYF. In DNA, the CDR3 is TGCGCCAGAAAACTCGGCAGAGGTCCCACAGATACGCAGTATTTT.

The chain joins TRBV6-1 to TRBJ1-2; D might be TRBD1 (5 bases). The CDR3 spans 15 residues. V lost 4 bases to trimming and J lost 5 bases, with 17 bases between them. Germline assignment: CDR1 MNHNS and CDR2 SASEGT. The CDR3 sequence is CASSGEYGAEYGYTF. DNA for the CDR3: TGTGCCAGCAGTGGGGAATACGGGGCAGAGTATGGCTACACCTTC.

This chain's CDR3 is CASSLESGDAYEQYF. CDR3 DNA sequence: TGTGCCAGCAGCTTAGAATCGGGAGACGCGTACGAGCAGTACTTC. The chain employs TRBV11-2 and TRBJ2-7; a weak D match, TRBD2 (6 bases). The CDR3 is 15 residues long. The ends were cut back, 0 bases at V and 4 bases at J, with 13 bases in the middle. Germline lookup yields CDR1 SGHAT and CDR2 FQNNGV.

This chain links TRBV7-9 with TRBJ2-3; D is tentatively TRBD1 or TRBD2 (6 bases each). Germline CDR1 reads SEHNR; CDR2 reads FQNEAQ (reference sequence). Trimming shortened V by 4 bases and J by 4 bases, and 15 bases separated the two germline ends. The CDR3 has 15 residues. This chain's CDR3 is CASSSWRRGADTQYF. The CDR3, as DNA: TGTGCCAGCAGCTCCTGGCGGAGGGGGGCAGATACGCAGTATTTT.

The V call is TRBV30, the J call TRBJ1-1; D uncertain. Germline CDR1 reads GTSNPN; CDR2 reads SVGIG (reference sequence). Trimming pared 5 bases from V and 4 bases from J, leaving 20 bases between. This CDR3 region has 15 residues. CDR3 sequence: CAWGTYIGRFTEAFF. The CDR3 nucleotides are TGTGCCTGGGGTACTTATATTGGGCGGTTCACTGAAGCTTTCTTT.

The CDR3 sequence: CASSLVHGYEQYF. The CDR3, as DNA: TGCGCCAGCAGCTTGGTACATGGATACGAGCAGTACTTC. The genes are TRBV5-1 and TRBJ2-7; the D is unclear. The CDR3 loop spans 13 amino acids. Germline CDR1 is SGHRS and CDR2 is YFSETQ. V gave up 0 bases and J gave up 4 bases, with 8 bases separating them.

The chain uses TRBV29-1 and TRBJ2-3; 9 nucleotides match TRBD2. The V gene end was trimmed by 3 bases and the J gene end by 3 bases; junction bases not matched to a gene: 7. The length of the CDR3 is 15 residues. Germline CDR1 SQVTM, CDR2 ANQGSEA. CDR3 protein: CSVERREGLTDTQYF. In DNA form, the CDR3 reads TGCAGCGTTGAGCGGCGGGAGGGACTAACAGATACGCAGTATTTT.